The next 5 T cell receptor beta chains were all read from a single sample in a study of blood T cell repertoires in COVID-19. Only in-frame clones appear in the TCRdb table, and some are missing; sequencing was by immunoSEQ multiplex PCR. There are some 130,000 clones in the sample; 70% to 80% occur only once, and approximately 11% lies in the top ten. Sample: peripheral blood. The receptors originated from a man in his sixties who had recovered from COVID-19.

This clone is judged medium-sized (0.01 to 0.1%). The CDR3 bases are TGTGCCAGCAGCTCGCCATCGGGACAATTTAATGAAAAACTGTTTTTT. It translates to CASSSPSGQFNEKLFF. The chain is built from TRBV7-2 and TRBJ1-4, with TRBD1 as a possible D gene (6 bases). This CDR3 comprises 16 residues. Germline V CDR1 and CDR2: SGHTA, FQGNSA. The ends were cut back, 4 bases at V and 4 bases at J, with 16 bases in the middle.

The rearrangement joins TRBV7-8 to TRBJ2-1; 9 positions match TRBD2. V lost 4 bases to trimming and J lost 2 bases; unmatched junction nucleotides: 6. CDR1 and CDR2 (germline): SGHVS, FQNEAQ. This CDR3 contains 16 residues. The DNA of the CDR3 is TGTGCCAGCAGCTCAATAGCGGGAGTGACCTACAATGAGCAGTTCTTC. As protein: CASSSIAGVTYNEQFF.

The rearrangement joins TRBV6-2 or TRBV6-3 to TRBJ2-3, with D possibly matching TRBD2 (5 bases). The CDR3 consists of 12 residues. Germline V lookup: CDR1 MNHEY, CDR2 SVGEGT. Trimming shortened V by 5 bases and J by 8 bases, and 11 bases separated the two germline ends. CDR3 amino acids: CASSGPAGTQYF. The CDR3 nucleotides are TGTGCCAGCAGTGGACCCGCGGGTACGCAGTATTTT.

CDR3 sequence reads: CASSVSRDRAQFF. In nucleotides, the CDR3 is TGTGCCAGCAGTGTAAGCCGGGACAGGGCACAGTTCTTC. The chain couples TRBV12-3 or TRBV12-4 to TRBJ2-1, with TRBD1 identical over 9 bases. This CDR3 is 13 amino acids long. Trimming cost V 5 bases and J 13 bases; bases outside gene matches: 9.

The genes are TRBV5-4 and TRBJ2-2; 12 bases fit TRBD2. V shed 3 bases and J 5 bases; nucleotides not matched to a gene: 5. The length of the CDR3 is 16 residues. Germline-derived CDR1 and CDR2 are SGHNT and YYREEE (reference sequence). CDR3 region: CASSSLAGGGTGELFF. CDR3 sequence (DNA): TGTGCCAGCAGCTCCCTAGCGGGGGGGGGTACCGGGGAGCTGTTTTTT. The variable domain in full, with the rest retrieved from reference TRBV5-4 and TRBJ2-2, is ETGVTQSPTHLIKTRGQQVTLRCSSQSGHNTVSWYQQALGQGPQFIFQYYREEENGRGNFPPRFSGLQFPNYSSELNVNALELDDSALYLCASSSLAGGGTGELFFGEGSRLTVL.